The rows below give T cell receptor beta chains drawn from one sample of a study of blood T cell repertoires in COVID-19. The assay was immunoSEQ multiplex PCR, and TCRdb's table has in-frame clones only and misses some. Of around 150,000 clones detected, about 88% appear once; the ten largest clones hold around 0.99%. Sample: peripheral blood. These receptors all stem from a man aged 18 to 30 with acute or convalescent COVID-19. Each CDR3 is given with its conserved first and last residue. The order of the fields is J gene, clone size, V gene, D gene, CDR3 DNA, CDR3 protein. A D gene is named only where the DNA matches it firmly. Clone size, where shown, is once, few, many, or a class for clones that have expanded.

j_call: TRBJ2-2; clone_size: .; v_call: TRBV5-1; d_call: .; cdr3_nt: TGCGCCAGCAGAGTGAGGGTGGCCACCGGGGAGCTGTTTTTT; cdr3_aa: CASRVRVATGELFF
j_call: TRBJ1-6; clone_size: .; v_call: TRBV18; d_call: .; cdr3_nt: TGTGCCAGCTCACCAGGCTCAGGCGTCAGTTCACCCCTCCACTTT; cdr3_aa: CASSPGSGVSSPLHF
j_call: TRBJ2-1; clone_size: .; v_call: TRBV27; d_call: TRBD2; cdr3_nt: TGTGCCAGCAGTTTCCTCCCTAGCGGGGGGCGTAATGAGCAGTTCTTC; cdr3_aa: CASSFLPSGGRNEQFF
j_call: TRBJ2-6; clone_size: .; v_call: TRBV10-2; d_call: .; cdr3_nt: TGCGCCAGCAGTGAGTCACGGGCTGGGGCCAACGTCCTGACTTTC; cdr3_aa: CASSESRAGANVLTF
j_call: TRBJ1-1; clone_size: .; v_call: TRBV19; d_call: .; cdr3_nt: TGTGCCAGTAGTATAAAAGCGGGGACGAACACTGAAGCTTTCTTT; cdr3_aa: CASSIKAGTNTEAFF
j_call: TRBJ1-2; clone_size: .; v_call: TRBV9; d_call: .; cdr3_nt: TGTGCCAGCAGCGCCTTACCCGGGACATCGGGTGGCTACACCTTC; cdr3_aa: CASSALPGTSGGYTF
j_call: TRBJ1-1; clone_size: .; v_call: TRBV4-1; d_call: .; cdr3_nt: TGCGCCAGCAGCCGCCCCGGACAGAACACTGAAGCTTTCTTT; cdr3_aa: CASSRPGQNTEAFF
j_call: TRBJ2-3; clone_size: .; v_call: TRBV25-1; d_call: TRBD2; cdr3_nt: TGTGCCAGCAGTGAATGGGGTAGCGGGGGTGAGGCGCAGTATTTT; cdr3_aa: CASSEWGSGGEAQYF
j_call: TRBJ1-2; clone_size: .; v_call: TRBV2; d_call: TRBD1; cdr3_nt: TGTGCCAGCAGCATGAAGGGACAGGGGCCTGGCTACACCTTC; cdr3_aa: CASSMKGQGPGYTF
j_call: TRBJ1-1; clone_size: .; v_call: TRBV6-5; d_call: .; cdr3_nt: TGTGCCAGCAGTTTAGACCCCGATCCTAGGAACACTGAAGCTTTCTTT; cdr3_aa: CASSLDPDPRNTEAFF
j_call: TRBJ1-3; clone_size: .; v_call: TRBV7-2; d_call: .; cdr3_nt: TGTGCCAGCAGTTATAAGGGGGCTGGAAACACCATATATTTT; cdr3_aa: CASSYKGAGNTIYF
j_call: TRBJ2-3; clone_size: .; v_call: TRBV27; d_call: TRBD2; cdr3_nt: TGTGCCAGCAGTTTCCCTAGCGGGGGGGCTGTAGATACGCAGTATTTT; cdr3_aa: CASSFPSGGAVDTQYF
j_call: TRBJ2-5; clone_size: .; v_call: TRBV29-1; d_call: .; cdr3_nt: TGCAGCGCCAACCGTCGGGTAGAAAGGTACCAAGAGACCCAGTACTTC; cdr3_aa: CSANRRVERYQETQYF
j_call: TRBJ1-4; clone_size: .; v_call: TRBV20-1; d_call: .; cdr3_nt: TGCAGTGCCGCCTCGGGTGAAAAACTGTTTTTT; cdr3_aa: CSAASGEKLFF
j_call: TRBJ2-5; clone_size: .; v_call: TRBV7-2; d_call: TRBD1; cdr3_nt: TGTGCCAGCAGCTTAACAGGGGGATTTGCAGAGACCCAGTACTTC; cdr3_aa: CASSLTGGFAETQYF
j_call: TRBJ1-6; clone_size: .; v_call: TRBV5-6; d_call: .; cdr3_nt: TGTGCCAGCAGCTTGGTGGCTGGGGGCCAGCATAATTCACCCCTCCACTTT; cdr3_aa: CASSLVAGGQHNSPLHF
j_call: TRBJ2-2; clone_size: .; v_call: TRBV23-1; d_call: TRBD1; cdr3_nt: TGCGCCAGCAGTCAAGTGGATGGGGACAGGGAATTAGGAGGGGAGCTGTTTTTT; cdr3_aa: CASSQVDGDRELGGELFF
j_call: TRBJ1-2; clone_size: .; v_call: TRBV4-2; d_call: TRBD1; cdr3_nt: TGTGCCAGCAGCCAACAGGACAGGGGGAGCTACACCTTC; cdr3_aa: CASSQQDRGSYTF
j_call: TRBJ1-1; clone_size: .; v_call: TRBV7-9; d_call: .; cdr3_nt: TGTGCCAGCAGCCGGCCAATGAGGGAGAACACTGAAGCTTTCTTT; cdr3_aa: CASSRPMRENTEAFF
j_call: TRBJ2-3; clone_size: .; v_call: TRBV24-1; d_call: .; cdr3_nt: TGTGCCACCAGTGATTTCGGAGATACAGATACGCAGTATTTT; cdr3_aa: CATSDFGDTDTQYF
j_call: TRBJ2-1; clone_size: .; v_call: TRBV5-1; d_call: TRBD2; cdr3_nt: TGCGCCAGCAGCTTAGGGCTAGCGGGGGAACCGAGTTTTATTGAGAATGAGCAGTTCTTC; cdr3_aa: CASSLGLAGEPSFIENEQFF
j_call: TRBJ2-7; clone_size: once; v_call: TRBV19; d_call: .; cdr3_nt: TGTGCCAGTAGTATAGGTAGCTCCTACGAGCAGTACTTC; cdr3_aa: CASSIGSSYEQYF
j_call: TRBJ2-5; clone_size: once; v_call: TRBV11-1; d_call: .; cdr3_nt: TGTGCCAGCAGCTTTCCAGGGGCACAAGAGACCCAGTACTTC; cdr3_aa: CASSFPGAQETQYF
j_call: TRBJ1-2; clone_size: .; v_call: TRBV5-5; d_call: TRBD1; cdr3_nt: TGTGCCAGCAGCTTGTCGTCGGACAGGGGATTTTATGGCTACACCTTC; cdr3_aa: CASSLSSDRGFYGYTF
j_call: TRBJ2-7; clone_size: .; v_call: TRBV5-1; d_call: .; cdr3_nt: TGCGCCAGCAGCTTGGGCGGGGACGAGCAGTACTTC; cdr3_aa: CASSLGGDEQYF
j_call: TRBJ1-2; clone_size: .; v_call: TRBV6-1; d_call: .; cdr3_nt: TGTGCCAGCAGTGATGGGGGGTATGGCTACACCTTC; cdr3_aa: CASSDGGYGYTF
j_call: TRBJ1-1; clone_size: once; v_call: TRBV7-9; d_call: TRBD1; cdr3_nt: TGTGCCAGCAGCTCAGGACAGGGGAACACTGAAGCTTTCTTT; cdr3_aa: CASSSGQGNTEAFF
j_call: TRBJ1-1; clone_size: .; v_call: TRBV5-5; d_call: .; cdr3_nt: TGTGCCAGCAGCTTCCAGGGTTTCGACAGCCAGAACACTGAAGCTTTCTTT; cdr3_aa: CASSFQGFDSQNTEAFF
j_call: TRBJ1-1; clone_size: .; v_call: TRBV4-1; d_call: TRBD1; cdr3_nt: TGCGCCAGCAGCCATGGGGGGACAGGGGCTGAAGCTTTCTTT; cdr3_aa: CASSHGGTGAEAFF
j_call: TRBJ2-1; clone_size: .; v_call: TRBV7-3; d_call: TRBD2; cdr3_nt: TGTGCCAGCAGCCCGACTAGCTACGTAAACAATGAGCAGTTCTTC; cdr3_aa: CASSPTSYVNNEQFF
j_call: TRBJ2-1; clone_size: .; v_call: TRBV5-1; d_call: .; cdr3_nt: TGCGCCAGCAGCTTTGACAGTTATAATGAGCAGTTCTTC; cdr3_aa: CASSFDSYNEQFF
j_call: TRBJ2-5; clone_size: .; v_call: TRBV9; d_call: TRBD2; cdr3_nt: TGTGCCAGCAGCGGGACGACTAGCTTTTCACGTGGTCAAGAGACCCAGTACTTC; cdr3_aa: CASSGTTSFSRGQETQYF
j_call: TRBJ2-5; clone_size: .; v_call: TRBV5-1; d_call: TRBD1; cdr3_nt: TGCGCCAGCAGCACGGGACAGGGTAGAGAGACCCAGTACTTC; cdr3_aa: CASSTGQGRETQYF
j_call: TRBJ2-3; clone_size: .; v_call: TRBV7-2; d_call: .; cdr3_nt: TGTGCCAGCAGCTTTTACGGGACTTACTTCACAGATACGCAGTATTTT; cdr3_aa: CASSFYGTYFTDTQYF
j_call: TRBJ1-5; clone_size: once; v_call: TRBV5-1; d_call: .; cdr3_nt: TGCGCCAGCAGCTCCGGCGGAGGGGTTGGTCAGCCCCAGCATTTT; cdr3_aa: CASSSGGGVGQPQHF
j_call: TRBJ1-1; clone_size: .; v_call: TRBV5-4; d_call: TRBD1; cdr3_nt: TGTGCCAGCAGCCCCCGGGGACCCCAGGGGGGCACTGAAGCTTTCTTT; cdr3_aa: CASSPRGPQGGTEAFF
j_call: TRBJ1-1; clone_size: .; v_call: TRBV7-9; d_call: TRBD1; cdr3_nt: TGTGCCAGCAGTCTTGTGGGACAGGGGGCTGGTGAAGCTTTCTTT; cdr3_aa: CASSLVGQGAGEAFF
j_call: TRBJ2-1; clone_size: .; v_call: TRBV5-1; d_call: TRBD1; cdr3_nt: TGCGCCAGCAACTCCCTACAGGGGGCGAGTGAGCAGTTCTTC; cdr3_aa: CASNSLQGASEQFF
j_call: TRBJ2-3; clone_size: few; v_call: TRBV10-2; d_call: .; cdr3_nt: TGCGCCAGCAGTGAGTCAACAGTTAGCACAGATACGCAGTATTTT; cdr3_aa: CASSESTVSTDTQYF
j_call: TRBJ2-7; clone_size: .; v_call: TRBV6-5; d_call: .; cdr3_nt: TGTGCCAGCATCCTACAGGAACCCTCCTACGAGCAGTACTTC; cdr3_aa: CASILQEPSYEQYF
j_call: TRBJ2-1; clone_size: .; v_call: TRBV5-1; d_call: TRBD2; cdr3_nt: TGCGCCAGCGCCCTTGAGACTAGCGTCTACAATGAGCAGTTCTTC; cdr3_aa: CASALETSVYNEQFF
j_call: TRBJ2-1; clone_size: .; v_call: TRBV12-3/TRBV12-4; d_call: TRBD1; cdr3_nt: TGTGCCAGCCGGACAGGGTATTACAATGAGCAGTTCTTC; cdr3_aa: CASRTGYYNEQFF
j_call: TRBJ1-2; clone_size: .; v_call: TRBV6-6; d_call: .; cdr3_nt: TGTGCCAGCAGTTACGGGCAGAACTATGGCTACACCTTC; cdr3_aa: CASSYGQNYGYTF
j_call: TRBJ1-2; clone_size: .; v_call: TRBV23-1; d_call: TRBD1; cdr3_nt: TGCGCCAGCAGTCAGGCTAAACAGGGGATTGGGAACTATGGCTACACCTTC; cdr3_aa: CASSQAKQGIGNYGYTF
j_call: TRBJ2-5; clone_size: .; v_call: TRBV6-5; d_call: TRBD2; cdr3_nt: TGTGCCAGCAGACCACGACTAGCGGGAGAGACCCAGTACTTC; cdr3_aa: CASRPRLAGETQYF
j_call: TRBJ1-5; clone_size: .; v_call: TRBV4-1; d_call: .; cdr3_nt: TGCGCCAGCAGCCAAGTCAGGTTGGATCAGCCCCAGCATTTT; cdr3_aa: CASSQVRLDQPQHF
j_call: TRBJ1-2; clone_size: .; v_call: TRBV5-4; d_call: TRBD1; cdr3_nt: TGTGCCAGCAGTTACGACAGGGTTGGTCTTGTAGGCTACACCTTC; cdr3_aa: CASSYDRVGLVGYTF
j_call: TRBJ1-1; clone_size: .; v_call: TRBV5-5; d_call: .; cdr3_nt: TGTGCCAGCAGGCTTAGAACCATGAACACTGAAGCTTTCTTT; cdr3_aa: CASRLRTMNTEAFF
j_call: TRBJ1-5; clone_size: .; v_call: TRBV28; d_call: .; cdr3_nt: TGTGCCAGCAGTTTACACAGGGACGGTCAGCCCCAGCATTTT; cdr3_aa: CASSLHRDGQPQHF
j_call: TRBJ1-5; clone_size: .; v_call: TRBV2; d_call: TRBD1; cdr3_nt: TGTGCCAGCAGAGGACAGGGCAATCAGCCCCAGCATTTT; cdr3_aa: CASRGQGNQPQHF
j_call: TRBJ2-1; clone_size: once; v_call: TRBV6-6; d_call: .; cdr3_nt: TGTGCCGCAAGTCGGGGGAGCGATGAGCAGTTCTTC; cdr3_aa: CAASRGSDEQFF
j_call: TRBJ1-3; clone_size: .; v_call: TRBV3-1/TRBV3-2; d_call: .; cdr3_nt: TGTGCCAGCAGCCAAGACCTCCGCTCTGGAAACACCATATATTTT; cdr3_aa: CASSQDLRSGNTIYF
j_call: TRBJ1-2; clone_size: .; v_call: TRBV25-1; d_call: TRBD1; cdr3_nt: TGTGCCAGCAGTGAATATGGTCCAGGGGGCAACTATGGCTACACCTTC; cdr3_aa: CASSEYGPGGNYGYTF
j_call: TRBJ2-1; clone_size: .; v_call: TRBV29-1; d_call: .; cdr3_nt: TGCAGCGTTGGGAGGGGGGGCCCCTCCTACAATGAGCAGTTCTTC; cdr3_aa: CSVGRGGPSYNEQFF
j_call: TRBJ1-2; clone_size: .; v_call: TRBV6-5; d_call: .; cdr3_nt: TGTGCCAGCAGTTTCGAGGCTAACTATGGCTACACCTTC; cdr3_aa: CASSFEANYGYTF
j_call: TRBJ1-3; clone_size: .; v_call: TRBV5-8; d_call: .; cdr3_nt: TGTGCCAGCAGGAGCGGGGGGGTTACTGGAAACACCATATATTTT; cdr3_aa: CASRSGGVTGNTIYF
j_call: TRBJ1-5; clone_size: once; v_call: TRBV28; d_call: TRBD1; cdr3_nt: TGTGCCAGCAGTGATTGGGACAGAAATAGCAATCAGCCCCAGCATTTT; cdr3_aa: CASSDWDRNSNQPQHF
j_call: TRBJ1-2; clone_size: .; v_call: TRBV30; d_call: TRBD1; cdr3_nt: TGTGCCTGGAGTCTACAGGGGTACTATGGCTACACCTTC; cdr3_aa: CAWSLQGYYGYTF
j_call: TRBJ2-6; clone_size: .; v_call: TRBV6-1; d_call: .; cdr3_nt: TGTGCCAGCAGTGAACTGGACAGACGGACCTCTGGGGCCAACGTCCTGACTTTC; cdr3_aa: CASSELDRRTSGANVLTF